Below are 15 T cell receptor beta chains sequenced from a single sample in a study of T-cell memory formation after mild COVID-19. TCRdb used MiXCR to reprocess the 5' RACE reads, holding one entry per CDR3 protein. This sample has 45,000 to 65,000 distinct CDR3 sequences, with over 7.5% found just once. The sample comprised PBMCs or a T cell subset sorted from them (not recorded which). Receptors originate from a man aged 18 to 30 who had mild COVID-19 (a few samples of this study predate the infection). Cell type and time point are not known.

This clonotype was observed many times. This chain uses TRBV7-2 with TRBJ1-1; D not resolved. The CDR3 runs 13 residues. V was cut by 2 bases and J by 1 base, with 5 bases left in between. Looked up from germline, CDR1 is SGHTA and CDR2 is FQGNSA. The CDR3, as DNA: TGTGCCAGCAGCTTACAAGAGAACACTGAAGCTTTCTTT. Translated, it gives CASSLQENTEAFF.

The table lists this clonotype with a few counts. CDR3: CASSPGGGSTDTQYF. CDR3 DNA: TGCGCCAGCAGCCCGGGAGGCGGAAGCACAGATACGCAGTATTTT. The chain uses TRBV5-1 and TRBJ2-3; 7 positions match TRBD2. This CDR3 contains 15 residues. The ends lost 4 bases at V and 0 bases at J; junction bases unmatched: 5. Germline V gene sequence: CDR1 SGHRS, CDR2 YFSETQ.

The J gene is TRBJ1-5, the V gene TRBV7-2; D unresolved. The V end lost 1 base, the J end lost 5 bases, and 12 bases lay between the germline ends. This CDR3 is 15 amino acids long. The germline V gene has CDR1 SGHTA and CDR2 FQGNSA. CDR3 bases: TGTGCCAGCAGCTTAGGTTCGGCAGTTCATCAGCCCCAGCATTTT. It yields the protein CASSLGSAVHQPQHF.

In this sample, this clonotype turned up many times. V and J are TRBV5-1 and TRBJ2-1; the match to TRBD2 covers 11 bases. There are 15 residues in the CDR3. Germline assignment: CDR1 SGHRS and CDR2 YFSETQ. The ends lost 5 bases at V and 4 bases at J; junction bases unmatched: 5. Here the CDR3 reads CASRSSGGTYNEQFF. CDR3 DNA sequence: TGCGCCAGCAGATCTAGCGGGGGGACTTACAATGAGCAGTTCTTC. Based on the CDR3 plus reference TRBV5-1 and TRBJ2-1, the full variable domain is KAGVTQTPRYLIKTRGQQVTLSCSPISGHRSVSWYQQTPGQGLQFLFEYFSETQRNKGNFPGRFSGRQFSNSRSEMNVSTLELGDSALYLCASRSSGGTYNEQFFGPGTRLTVL.

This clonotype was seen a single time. The chain's CDR3 is CASSPSTQRDTEAFF. The CDR3 coding sequence is TGTGCCAGTAGCCCCAGCACGCAAAGGGACACTGAAGCTTTCTTT. J is TRBJ1-1 and V is TRBV19; D not certain. This CDR3 spans 15 amino acids. Looked up from germline, CDR1 is LNHDA and CDR2 is SQIVND (reference sequence). With 6 bases removed from V and 3 bases from J, the gap between germline ends came to 17 bases.

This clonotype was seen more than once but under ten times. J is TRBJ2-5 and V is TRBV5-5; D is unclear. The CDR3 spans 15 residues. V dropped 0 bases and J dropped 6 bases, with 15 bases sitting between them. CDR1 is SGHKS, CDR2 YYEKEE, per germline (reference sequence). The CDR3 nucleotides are TGTGCCAGCAGCTTGGGACCTACGGGTAGTAAGACCCAGTACTTC. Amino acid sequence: CASSLGPTGSKTQYF. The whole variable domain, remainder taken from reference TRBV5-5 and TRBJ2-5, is DAGVTQSPTHLIKTRGQQVTLRCSPISGHKSVSWYQQVLGQGPQFIFQYYEKEERGRGNFPDRFSARQFPNYSSELNVNALLLGDSALYLCASSLGPTGSKTQYFGPGTRLLVL.

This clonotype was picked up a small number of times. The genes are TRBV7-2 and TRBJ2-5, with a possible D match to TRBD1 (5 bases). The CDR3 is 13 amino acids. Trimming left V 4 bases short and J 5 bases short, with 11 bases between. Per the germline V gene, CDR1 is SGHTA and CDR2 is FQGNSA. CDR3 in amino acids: CASSSNKGETQYF. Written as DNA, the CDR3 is TGTGCCAGCAGCTCGAACAAGGGGGAGACCCAGTACTTC.

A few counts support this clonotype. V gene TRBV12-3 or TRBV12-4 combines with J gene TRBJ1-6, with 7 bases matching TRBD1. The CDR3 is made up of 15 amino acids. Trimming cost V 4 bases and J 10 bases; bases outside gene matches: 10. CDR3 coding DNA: TGTGCCAGCAGTTCTCACAGGGGAGGAGGGTCACCCCTCCACTTT. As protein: CASSSHRGGGSPLHF.

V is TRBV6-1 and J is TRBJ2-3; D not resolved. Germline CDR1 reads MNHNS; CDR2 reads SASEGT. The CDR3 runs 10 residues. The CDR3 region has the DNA TGTGGCCTGAGCACAGATACGCAGTATTTT. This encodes CGLSTDTQYF.

The chain's CDR3 is CASSAGTGGLTGELFF. CDR3 bases: TGTGCCAGCAGCGCCGGGACAGGGGGACTTACCGGGGAGCTGTTTTTT. The rearrangement joins TRBV9 to TRBJ2-2, with 11 nucleotides matching TRBD1. The CDR3 runs 16 residues. With V trimmed by 3 bases and J by 5 bases, 6 bases remained unmatched. Germline CDR1 reads SGDLS; CDR2 reads YYNGEE. The variable domain in full, completed from reference TRBV9 and TRBJ2-2, reads DSGVTQTPKHLITATGQRVTLRCSPRSGDLSVYWYQQSLDQGLQFLIQYYNGEERAKGNILERFSAQQFPDLHSELNLSSLELGDSALYFCASSAGTGGLTGELFFGEGSRLTVL.

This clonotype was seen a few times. The CDR3 sequence is CASSPGDSGANVLTF. CDR3 in DNA: TGCGCCAGCAGCCCGGGTGACTCTGGGGCCAACGTCCTGACTTTC. The chain carries TRBV5-1 and TRBJ2-6; D is uncertain. Trimming took off 4 bases at V and 0 bases at J, with 8 bases between the two ends. CDR1 and CDR2 (germline): SGHRS, YFSETQ. This CDR3 spans 15 amino acids.

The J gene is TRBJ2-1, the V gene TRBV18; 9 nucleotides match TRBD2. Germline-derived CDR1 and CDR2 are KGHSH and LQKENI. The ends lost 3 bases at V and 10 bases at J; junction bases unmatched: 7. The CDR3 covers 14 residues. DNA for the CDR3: TGTGCCAGCTCACCGACGACTAGCGGTTCGGAGCAGTTCTTC. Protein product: CASSPTTSGSEQFF.

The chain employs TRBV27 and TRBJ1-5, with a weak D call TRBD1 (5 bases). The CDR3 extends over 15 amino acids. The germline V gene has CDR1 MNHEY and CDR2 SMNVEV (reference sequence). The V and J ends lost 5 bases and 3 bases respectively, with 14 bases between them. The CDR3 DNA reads TGTGCCAGCAGTCCTCAAGGGGATTTCAATCAGCCCCAGCATTTT. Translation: CASSPQGDFNQPQHF.

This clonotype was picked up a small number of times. The CDR3 DNA is TGCGCCAGCAGCCCGACCGGGAGCTCCTACAATGAGCAGTTCTTC. Translated: CASSPTGSSYNEQFF. The rearrangement uses TRBV5-1 and TRBJ2-1, with a weak D call TRBD2 (6 bases). Germline V gene sequence: CDR1 SGHRS, CDR2 YFSETQ. The CDR3 totals 15 residues. Trimming pared 4 bases from V and 0 bases from J, leaving 11 bases between.

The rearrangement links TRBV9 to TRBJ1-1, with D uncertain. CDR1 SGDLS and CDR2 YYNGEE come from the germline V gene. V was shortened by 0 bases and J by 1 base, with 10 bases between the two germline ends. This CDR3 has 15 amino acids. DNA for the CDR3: TGTGCCAGCAGCGTAGTCGGTTCGAGGAACACTGAAGCTTTCTTT. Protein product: CASSVVGSRNTEAFF.